This T cell receptor beta chain stems from a study of T-cell memory formation after mild COVID-19 listed by TCRdb under 2021. Concerning the study at large: Most TCR sequence clusters were specific to one of the two donors. T-cell clones expanding and contracting after mild COVID-19 in a couple of donors were tracked by longitudinal TCRalpha and TCRbeta repertoire sequencing. The cohort comprised two young, previously healthy adult volunteers, one female and one male. What the authors observed across the whole study: Contracting CD4+ clones were found mainly in CM and EM memory subsets, while CD8+ clones were enriched in EMRA. Clones contracting from day 15 to 85 had balanced CD4/CD8 phenotypes, while a second wave expanding from day 15 to 37 was biased towards CD4+. The study included only a couple of mild cases, and larger cohorts that include severe cases with pre-infection samples were judged to be necessary. SARS-CoV-2 specificity was not confirmed for the second-wave clones peaking on day 37. Some responding clones were found in pre-infection memory, which suggests that pre-existing cross-reactive memory T cells took part in the SARS-CoV-2 response.

The germline V end is reduced by 4 bases and the J end by 1 base; junction bases left unmatched: 11. CDR1 and CDR2 are read off the germline V gene as SGHVS and FQNEAQ. From cysteine to phenylalanine, the CDR3 is 18 amino acids long. Only the CDR3 DNA is retained, 54 bases long and in frame from the first base. Sequencing took place on an Illumina NovaSeq 6000. cDNA libraries for TCRalpha and TCRbeta were prepared by 5'RACE using constant-segment primers, with sample barcodes and unique molecular identifiers added. RNA was extracted from every sample with Trizol reagent. The libraries were amplified in two PCR steps, and the second step added a second sample barcode and Illumina TruSeq adapters. The libraries were sequenced on an Illumina NovaSeq using 2 x 150 bp paired-end reads. The original methods were these. The reads were demultiplexed and collapsed into UMI-guided consensus sequences using migec v1.2.7. Using mixcr v2.1.11, UMI consensuses were aligned to TRA and TRB V and J templates and then assembled into clonotypes. A clonotype was counted as expanded or contracted only if both edgeR and NoisET called the change significant, with noise models trained on biological replicates. edgeR calls used a false discovery rate-adjusted p below 0.01 and a log2 fold-change threshold of 1. As an exploratory analysis of dynamics, PCA with hierarchical clustering was applied to max-normalized trajectories of the 1000 most abundant clonotypes. Separately sequenced CD4+ and CD8+ repertoires were used to assign the CD4 or CD8 phenotype of responding clones. TCRdb's own reprocessing of the public reads used fastp at Q25 and MiXCR and kept productive beta chains. Entries that share a CDR3 protein sequence are merged under the most common genes and DNA. The V and J calls follow TCRdb's processing rather than the paper's. A total of hundreds of thousands of distinct CDR3 sequences appear in this sample, roughly 18% of them only once. Around 12% of the sample belongs to the ten largest clones.

This clonotype has a handful of counts. Its antigen remains unidentified. Base-call qualities are not available, and no considerably larger clone is one nucleotide away. PBMCs were isolated by Ficoll-Paque density gradient centrifugation. This receptor was obtained from an adult woman who had mild COVID-19 (a few samples of this study predate the infection). The sample titles of this study are shuffled in the database, so cell type and time point are left out; the donor was told from shared clones. Sample: PBMCs or a T cell subset sorted from them (not recorded which). The chain is encoded by TRBV7-8 joined to TRBJ2-7; 12 bases in the middle match TRBD2. The nucleotide sequence reads as follows: TGTGCCAGCAGCTCACGAGAAGTACTAGCGGGGGGTTCCTACGAGCAGTACTTC. Translated, it gives CASSSREVLAGGSYEQYF.